This T cell receptor (beta chain) was recovered during a study of CD8 T cells in ankylosing spondylitis. This clonotype was seen at least ten times. What it binds is not known. Overall study results and limits: Clones linked to disease, bearing a CD8+ phenotype, were relatively rare in peripheral blood. Significantly higher representation of disease-linked clones was reported for matched ankylosing spondylitis synovial fluid.

As the method for making TCR beta libraries, quantitative 5'-RACE with molecular barcodes was used. TCRdb re-called the 5' RACE reads with MiXCR, one entry per CDR3 protein. Here the sample spans roughly 160,000 distinct CDR3 sequences, around 10% being singletons. Sequenced material: blood, either unsorted or a sorted T cell fraction (not recorded which). The source is a male donor with ankylosing spondylitis or in good health (not recorded which).

The CDR3 sequence: CSVPGRGPYEQYF. The CDR3 DNA reads TGCAGCGTTCCGGGACGTGGACCCTACGAGCAGTACTTC. V is TRBV29-1 and J is TRBJ2-7; D tentatively fits TRBD1 or TRBD2 (5 bases each). This CDR3 comprises 13 residues. The germline CDR1 and CDR2 sequences are SQVTM and ANQGSEA. Trimming cost V 5 bases and J 2 bases, with 13 bases left between them.